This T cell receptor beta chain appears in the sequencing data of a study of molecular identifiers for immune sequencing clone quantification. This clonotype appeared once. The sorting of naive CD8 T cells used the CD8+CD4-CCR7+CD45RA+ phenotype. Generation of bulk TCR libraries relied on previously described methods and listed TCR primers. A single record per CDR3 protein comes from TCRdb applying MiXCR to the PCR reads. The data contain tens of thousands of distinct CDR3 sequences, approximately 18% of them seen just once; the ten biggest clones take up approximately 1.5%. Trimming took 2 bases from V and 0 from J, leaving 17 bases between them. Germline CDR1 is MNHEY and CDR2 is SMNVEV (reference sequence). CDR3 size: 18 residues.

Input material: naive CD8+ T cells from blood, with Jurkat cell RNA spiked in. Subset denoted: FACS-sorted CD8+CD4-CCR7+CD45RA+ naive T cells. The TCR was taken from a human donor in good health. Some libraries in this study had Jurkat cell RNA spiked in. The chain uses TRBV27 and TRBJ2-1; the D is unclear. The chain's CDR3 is CASSLIPPLTSSYNEQFF. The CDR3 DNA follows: TGTGCCAGCAGTTTAATCCCTCCCCTCACGAGCTCCTACAATGAGCAGTTCTTC.